What follows are 15 T cell receptor beta chains derived from one specimen sequenced in a study of post-analysis software for immune sequencing data. Whole-study results and caveats: About five TRBV segments, including TRBV5-6, TRBV5-1 and TRBV20-1, were more frequent in patients than controls.

These TCRs' antigens remain unknown. Prepared libraries of TCR beta cDNA carried unique molecular identifiers. Each CDR3 protein gets one entry after TCRdb re-called the PCR reads with MiXCR. This sample yields under 650,000 distinct CDR3 sequences, of which around 44% are seen a single time; more than 1.5% belongs to the top ten. Sequencing used blood. The receptors stem from a girl aged 5 to 17 with multiple sclerosis.

The rearrangement joins TRBV10-3 to TRBJ1-1; no firm D call. Germline CDR1 ENHRY, CDR2 SYGVKD. This CDR3 region has 14 residues. The ends were cut back, 7 bases at V and 1 base at J, with 13 bases in the middle. The CDR3 nucleotides read TGTGCCATCACCCCCCAGGTTGGGAACACTGAAGCTTTCTTT. Encoded protein: CAITPQVGNTEAFF.

This sequence joins TRBV15 and TRBJ2-7, with 8 bases that match TRBD2. The J call may be wrong; the DNA end is better matched by TRBJ2-5. The V gene's germline CDR1 is LNHNV and CDR2 YYDKDF (reference sequence). The CDR3 spans 16 residues. For the CDR3, the DNA is TGTGCCACCAGCCCCTCGAGACGGGAGGGTCGAGGGACCCAGTACTTC. Protein product: CATSPSRREGRGTQYF.

This clonotype was observed a handful of times. The chain has TRBV9 and TRBJ2-5; D is unresolved. CDR3 length equals 12 residues. V lost 3 bases and J lost 5, with 8 bases in between. Germline assignment: CDR1 SGDLS and CDR2 YYNGEE. For the CDR3, the DNA is TGTGCCAGCAGCGGACAAACGGAGACCCAGTACTTC. Its translation: CASSGQTETQYF.

V and J are TRBV6-5 and TRBJ2-1, with TRBD2 as a possible D gene (6 bases). CDR1 is MNHEY, CDR2 SVGAGI, per germline. V gave up 2 bases and J gave up 2 bases, with 19 bases separating them. The CDR3 sequence is 18 residues long. The CDR3 DNA reads as TGTGCCAGCAGTTACAAGCGGGTCCGGGACGTTGCCTACAATGAGCAGTTCTTC. This sequence encodes CASSYKRVRDVAYNEQFF.

This clonotype was found a few times. The V call is TRBV6-5, the J call TRBJ2-7; 7 bases match TRBD1. V was clipped by 6 bases and J by 0 bases; unmatched bases: 8. The CDR3 totals 15 residues. CDR1 is MNHEY, CDR2 SVGAGI, per germline. The CDR3 DNA reads TGTGCCAGCAGACTTACCGGGACAGCCTCCTACGAGCAGTACTTC. The encoded protein is CASRLTGTASYEQYF.

The chain links TRBV12-3 or TRBV12-4 to TRBJ2-5; possible D gene TRBD1, 5 bases. The assigned J gene may be wrong: the sequence end matches TRBJ2-7 better. The CDR3 has 14 residues. CDR3 region: CASSLAGDIFEQYF. The CDR3 bases are TGTGCCAGCAGTTTAGCAGGGGATATATTCGAGCAGTACTTC.

The gene calls are TRBV6-5 and TRBJ2-1; 9 bases align to TRBD2. The J segment lost 9 bases and the V segment lost 5 bases, leaving 8 bases of the junction unmatched. Germline V lookup: CDR1 MNHEY, CDR2 SVGAGI. This CDR3 is 14 amino acids long. CDR3 sequence (DNA): TGTGCCAGCAGTACGGGGACTAGCCCCGGTGAGCAGTTCTTC. Residues: CASSTGTSPGEQFF.

About this clonotype: A read error may produce the germline difference seen at one junction end. The chain is built from TRBV4-2 and TRBJ2-3; 9 bases map to TRBD2. Germline V gene lookup returns CDR1 LGHNA and CDR2 YNFKEQ. The length of the CDR3 is 20 residues. CDR3 nucleotide sequence: TGTGCCAGCAGCCCCCACTCCGGGACTAGCTATACGGTCGGCACAGATACGCGGTATTTT. Its translation: CASSPHSGTSYTVGTDTRYF.

The chain couples TRBV6-6 to TRBJ1-2; TRBD1 is a possible D gene (5 bases). This CDR3 comprises 13 residues. In germline, CDR1 is MNHNY, CDR2 SVGAGI (reference sequence). V lost 8 bases and J 1 base, leaving 11 bases between the germline ends. CDR3 protein: CASVGGFNYGYTF. The CDR3 DNA sequence: TGTGCCAGCGTGGGGGGGTTTAACTATGGCTACACCTTC.

This clonotype came up a few times. The chain joins TRBV7-2 to TRBJ2-5; D gene ambiguous. V lost 8 bases, J lost 5 bases, and 9 bases lay in between. Germline assignment: CDR1 SGHTA and CDR2 FQGNSA. CDR3 length: 11 residues. CDR3 sequence reads: CASGHRETQYF. Written as DNA, the CDR3 is TGTGCCAGCGGGCACCGGGAGACCCAGTACTTC.

CDR3 loop: CASREGLHNEQFF. The DNA of the CDR3 is TGTGCCAGCAGGGAGGGACTGCACAATGAGCAGTTCTTC. The chain links TRBV12-3 or TRBV12-4 to TRBJ2-1; tentatively, D is TRBD2 (6 bases). The CDR3 spans 13 residues. Trimming took 6 bases from V and 5 from J, leaving 11 bases between them.

This clonotype showed up just a few times. The rearrangement uses TRBV5-1 and TRBJ2-3; no clear D. CDR3 length: 14 amino acids. Germline CDR1 is SGHRS and CDR2 is YFSETQ. V was trimmed by 1 base and J by 1 base, leaving 7 bases between them. The CDR3 nucleotides read TGCGCCAGCAGCTTGAGCCTTCGCACAGATACGCAGTATTTT. Translating gives CASSLSLRTDTQYF.

This chain links TRBV12-3 or TRBV12-4 with TRBJ2-7, with D tentatively TRBD2 (6 bases). The CDR3 totals 14 residues. V gave up 3 bases and J gave up 3 bases, with 12 bases separating them. CDR3 in DNA: TGTGCCAGCAGTTTTGGCCCCGGGGGCTACGAGCAGTACTTC. The encoded protein is CASSFGPGGYEQYF.

The sample holds a few counts of this clonotype. CDR3 region: CASSPFQETQYF. CDR3 DNA sequence: TGTGCCAGCAGCCCGTTCCAAGAGACCCAGTACTTC. This chain connects TRBV12-3 or TRBV12-4 to TRBJ2-5; no firm D call. V was trimmed by 6 bases and J by 1 base, leaving 6 bases between them. CDR3 length: 12 amino acids.

The chain employs TRBV5-6 and TRBJ2-6; D uncertain. The germline V gene encodes CDR1 SGHDT and CDR2 YYEEEE. Trimming took 3 bases from V and 2 from J, leaving 6 bases between them. The CDR3 is 14 residues long. The CDR3, as DNA: TGTGCCAGCAGCTACCGAGCTGGGGCCAACGTCCTGACTTTC. Protein product: CASSYRAGANVLTF.